This entry is about one TCR beta chain. Its specific antigen is unknown. No quality values exist for individual bases; no much larger clone is one base distant. These data belong to a study of blood T cell repertoires in COVID-19 (TCRdb year 2020). In the study overall: The collaborator samples originated in the United States, Italy and Spain and spanned the acute and convalescent phases of COVID-19. The prospective study material was composed of cDNA or gDNA derived from T cells, B-cell-depleted T cells, or PBMCs. The dataset comprised deeply sampled blood TCRbeta repertoires from subjects exposed to, actively infected with, or recovered from COVID-19. A freely available public database, intended as a resource for researchers studying the immune response to SARS-CoV-2, is where the repertoires were released. The samples were drawn from two sources: the first 160 participants of the ongoing ImmuneRACE study, and 1,254 subjects contributed by 6 global collaborators. Sample metadata almost always included a de-identified subject ID, COVID-19 status, age in years and sex. HLA class I and class II types, where available, came from metadata supplied by the sample provider rather than from assay-based typing. The study at large found these results: The amount of clinical and demographic metadata varied by source and participant and was provided uncurated.

Another Seattle source contributed samples from volunteer blood donors who had recovered from COVID-19. Whole blood was collected in K2EDTA tubes by collaborating institutions according to the institutions' own protocols. For TCRbeta analysis, collaborator samples were shipped as frozen whole blood, as isolated PBMCs, or as DNA extracted from either sample type. Germline trimming: 3 bases from V, 13 bases from J; junction bases outside gene matches: 8. The germline V gene gives CDR1 as MNHNS and CDR2 as SASEGT. The CDR3 covers 13 residues, taking in both the cysteine and the phenylalanine. The DNA shown is the 39-base CDR3, in frame from base 1. TCRbeta CDR3 regions were amplified from genomic DNA by means of the immunoSEQ Assay, a bias-controlled multiplex PCR. From the authors' description of their analysis: Nucleated cell counts per sample were estimated from amplification of reference gene primers within the assay. To quantify the absolute abundance of each unique TCRbeta CDR3 rearrangement, sequence reads were collapsed and filtered. For each sample, productive Simpson clonality was calculated as the square root of Simpson's diversity index across productive rearrangements. The clones in this table, taken by TCRdb from immuneACCESS, are in-frame only. Not every clone is retained; where verified, under half of the shortfall comes from an unresolved V gene, and the cause of the rest is unknown. V, J and clone size reflect that table, while D and trimming were determined from the DNA. This sample has roughly 130,000 clones in its table, and 80% to 85% of those were observed once. The ten largest clones represent about an eighth of the sample.

The rearrangement joined TRBV6-1 to TRBJ1-2; 10 bases in the middle match TRBD1. The sequencing sample was made of peripheral blood. This sequence originates from a woman between 25 and 40 years old who had recovered from COVID-19. The CDR3 here reads CASSEAGDRGLTF. Here is the DNA: TGTGCCAGCAGTGAGGCGGGCGACAGGGGGCTCACCTTC.